One T cell receptor (beta chain) is described in this entry. The CDR3 runs 17 residues. V gave up 4 bases and J gave up 7 bases; unmatched junction bases: 13. The germline V gene has CDR1 LGHNA and CDR2 YNFKEQ. The sample is drawn from a study of T-cell memory formation after mild COVID-19. Study-wide context: Most TCR clusters belonged to a single donor.

Each CDR3 protein gets one entry after TCRdb re-called the 5' RACE reads with MiXCR. The sample holds 90,000 to 120,000 distinct CDR3 sequences, 15% to 20% seen once. Sequenced: PBMCs or a T cell subset sorted from them (not recorded which). This receptor was taken from a young man who had mild COVID-19 (a few samples of this study predate the infection). Cell type and time point are not known. The rearrangement uses TRBV4-2 and TRBJ2-2, with TRBD2 matching 9 bases. CDR3 DNA sequence: TGTGCCAGCAGCCCATTCAGCGGGGGGAACCTTGGCGGGGAGCTGTTTTTT. This gives the protein CASSPFSGGNLGGELFF.